This TCR beta chain was obtained from a study of cytomegalovirus exposure and HLA in healthy donors. The PCR made use of 60 Vbeta and 13 Jbeta primers. Clones were sequenced by immunoSEQ multiplex PCR, and TCRdb holds only the in-frame ones, with some missing. Here the sample spans tens of thousands of clones, around 80% being singletons. CDR1 and CDR2 from the germline V gene are PRHDT and FYEKMQ (reference sequence). The J segment lost 9 bases and the V segment lost 5 bases, leaving 4 bases of the junction unmatched. The CDR3 runs 11 residues. This clonotype was sampled from a male donor in good health and CMV-seropositive. The chain uses TRBV13 and TRBJ2-7; 7 bases agree with TRBD1. The sample taken for sequencing was PBMCs. The CDR3 region has the DNA TGTGCCAGCAGCGCCGGACAGGCGCAGTACTTC. This encodes CASSAGQAQYF.